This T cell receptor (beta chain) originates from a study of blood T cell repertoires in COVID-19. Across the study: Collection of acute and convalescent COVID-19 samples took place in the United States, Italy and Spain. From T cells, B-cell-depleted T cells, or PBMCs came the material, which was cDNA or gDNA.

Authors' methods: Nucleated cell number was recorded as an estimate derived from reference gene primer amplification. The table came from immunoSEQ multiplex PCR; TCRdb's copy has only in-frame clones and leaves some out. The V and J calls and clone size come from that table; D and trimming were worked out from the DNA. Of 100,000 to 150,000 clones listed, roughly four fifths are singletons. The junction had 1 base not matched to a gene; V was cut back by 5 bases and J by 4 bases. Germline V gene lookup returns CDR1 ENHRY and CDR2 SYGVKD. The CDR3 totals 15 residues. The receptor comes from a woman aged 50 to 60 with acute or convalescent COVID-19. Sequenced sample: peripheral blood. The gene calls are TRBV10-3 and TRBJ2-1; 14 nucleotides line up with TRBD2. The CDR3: CAISRLAGGYNEQFF. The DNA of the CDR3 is TGTGCCATCAGTCGACTAGCGGGAGGGTACAATGAGCAGTTCTTC.